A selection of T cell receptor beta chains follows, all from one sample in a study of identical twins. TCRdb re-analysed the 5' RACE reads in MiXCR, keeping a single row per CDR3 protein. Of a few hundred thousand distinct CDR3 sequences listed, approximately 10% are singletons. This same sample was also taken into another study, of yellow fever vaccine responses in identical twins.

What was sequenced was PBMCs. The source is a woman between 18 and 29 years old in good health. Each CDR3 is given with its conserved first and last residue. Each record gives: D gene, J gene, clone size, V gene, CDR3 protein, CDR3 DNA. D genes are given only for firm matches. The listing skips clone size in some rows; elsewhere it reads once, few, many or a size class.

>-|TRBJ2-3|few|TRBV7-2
CASSLYPGPQYF
TGTGCCAGCAGCTTATACCCCGGGCCGCAGTATTTT
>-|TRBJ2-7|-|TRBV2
CASNGDTRSYEQYF
TGTGCCAGCAATGGGGACACCCGTTCCTACGAGCAGTACTTC
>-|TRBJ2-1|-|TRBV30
CAWSPLNEQFF
TGTGCCTGGAGCCCCTTAAATGAGCAGTTCTTC
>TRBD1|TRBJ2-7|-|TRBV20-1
CSARDLQGSIHEQYF
TGCAGTGCTAGAGATCTACAGGGGTCAATCCACGAGCAGTACTTC
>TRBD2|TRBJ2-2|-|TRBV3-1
CATSQLLAGGRITGELFF
TGTGCCACCTCCCAATTACTAGCGGGGGGGCGAATCACCGGGGAGCTGTTTTTT
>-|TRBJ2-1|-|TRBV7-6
CASSSAPGPTKPYNEQFF
TGTGCCAGCAGCTCCGCCCCGGGACCTACTAAACCGTACAATGAGCAGTTCTTC
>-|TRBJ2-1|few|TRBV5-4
CASSHSADYNEQFF
TGTGCCAGCAGCCACAGCGCGGACTACAATGAGCAGTTCTTC
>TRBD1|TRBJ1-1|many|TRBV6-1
CASSQGVGRANTEAFF
TGTGCCAGCAGTCAGGGGGTCGGCAGGGCGAACACTGAAGCTTTCTTT
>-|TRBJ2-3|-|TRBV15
CATSRDGGATDTQYF
TGTGCCACCAGCAGAGATGGAGGCGCCACAGATACGCAGTATTTT
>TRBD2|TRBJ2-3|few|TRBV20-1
CSANTGTSVVTDTQYF
TGCAGTGCAAACACCGGGACTAGCGTTGTCACAGATACGCAGTATTTT
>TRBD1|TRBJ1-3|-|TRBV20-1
CSASGDRGRGNTIYF
TGCAGTGCTAGTGGGGACAGGGGCCGAGGAAACACCATATATTTT
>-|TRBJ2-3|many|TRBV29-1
CSVEGGRGADTQYF
TGCAGCGTTGAAGGGGGGAGAGGCGCAGATACGCAGTATTTT
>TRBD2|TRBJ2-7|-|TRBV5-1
CASSSLAGGSSYEQYF
TGCGCCAGCAGCAGTCTAGCGGGGGGATCCTCCTACGAGCAGTACTTC
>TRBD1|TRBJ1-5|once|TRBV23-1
CASSQLTGADQPQHF
TGCGCCAGCAGCCAACTGACAGGGGCAGATCAGCCCCAGCATTTT
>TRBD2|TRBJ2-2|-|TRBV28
CAGSELAPTGELFF
TGTGCCGGCAGTGAACTAGCGCCCACCGGGGAGCTGTTTTTT
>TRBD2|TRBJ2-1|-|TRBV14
CASSASGLAGADEQFF
TGTGCCAGCAGCGCCTCGGGACTAGCGGGAGCGGATGAGCAGTTCTTC
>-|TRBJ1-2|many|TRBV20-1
CSVKADGANYGYTF
TGCAGTGTTAAAGCGGACGGAGCTAACTATGGCTACACCTTC
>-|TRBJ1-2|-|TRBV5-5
CASSSTAYGYTF
TGTGCCAGCAGCTCGACTGCCTATGGCTACACCTTC
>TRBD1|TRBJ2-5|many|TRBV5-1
CASRPTGGQETQYF
TGCGCCAGCAGACCCACAGGGGGACAAGAGACCCAGTACTTC
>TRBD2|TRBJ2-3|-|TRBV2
CASSDRTEAGGTDTQYF
TGTGCCAGCAGTGATCGGACAGAAGCGGGGGGCACAGATACGCAGTATTTT
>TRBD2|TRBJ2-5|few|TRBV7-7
CASRGLARGETQYF
TGTGCTAGCAGGGGACTAGCGAGGGGAGAGACCCAGTACTTC
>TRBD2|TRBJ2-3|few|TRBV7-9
CASSSDVSGINTQYF
TGTGCCAGCAGCTCAGACGTTAGCGGGATAAATACGCAGTATTTT
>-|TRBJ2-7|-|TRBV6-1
CASSEYARPYEQYF
TGTGCCAGCAGTGAATACGCGAGACCCTACGAGCAGTACTTC
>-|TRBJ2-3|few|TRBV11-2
CASSVAPQELTDTQYF
TGTGCCAGCAGCGTAGCGCCCCAGGAACTCACAGATACGCAGTATTTT
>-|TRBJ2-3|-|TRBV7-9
CASNPGPGKSTDTQYF
TGTGCCAGCAATCCCGGACCAGGGAAGAGCACAGATACGCAGTATTTT
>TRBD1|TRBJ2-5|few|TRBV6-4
CASSDVDRGKTQYF
TGTGCCAGCAGTGACGTGGACAGGGGGAAGACCCAGTACTTC
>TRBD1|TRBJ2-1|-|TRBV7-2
CASSLEGQGAGNEQFF
TGTGCCAGCAGCTTAGAGGGACAGGGTGCAGGCAATGAGCAGTTCTTC